This T cell receptor (beta chain) derives from a study of cytomegalovirus exposure and HLA in healthy donors. The PCR was carried out with 60 Vbeta primers and 13 Jbeta primers. Data came from immunoSEQ multiplex PCR; TCRdb stores just in-frame clones and leaves some out. The sample has some 150,000 clones; 75% to 85% are singletons. Germline CDR1 is SGDLS and CDR2 is YYNGEE. The CDR3 runs 15 residues. V lost 2 bases and J lost 6, with 12 bases in between. Notes on this clone: No antigen is known for it.

Whole-study results and caveats: Later work found that TCR association rates differed between HLA loci; DRB1 had the most and HLA-C the fewest.

This sequence was found in a man aged 25-40 years in good health and CMV-seronegative. Sequences were obtained from PBMCs. The chain is built from TRBV9 and TRBJ1-6, with D possibly matching TRBD1 (5 bases). The CDR3 reads CASSVARTPNSPLHF. DNA for the CDR3: TGTGCCAGCAGCGTCGCCAGGACACCTAATTCACCCCTCCACTTT.